This TCR beta chain was found in a study of cytomegalovirus exposure and HLA in healthy donors. Across the whole study: Ancestry clustering placed 70% to 90% of approximately 370 genotyped donors in the Caucasian-associated cluster.

This CDR3 has 11 residues. Trimming took 3 bases from V and 7 from J, leaving 9 bases between them. Germline lookup yields CDR1 DFQATT and CDR2 SNEGSKA (reference sequence). PCR involved 60 Vbeta and 13 Jbeta primers. Clones were read by immunoSEQ multiplex PCR, and TCRdb kept only the in-frame ones, dropping some. The repertoire holds some 160,000 clones, with 77% as singletons. This receptor was identified in a woman younger than 45 in good health and CMV-seronegative. The rearrangement uses TRBV20-1 and TRBJ1-2; D ambiguous. The sample consisted of PBMCs. The CDR3 DNA is TGCAGTGCTAGGGCACCAGGTGGCTACACCTTC. It codes for CSARAPGGYTF.